This T cell receptor (beta chain) came from a study of blood T cell repertoires in COVID-19 (dated by TCRdb to the early 2020s). A note on the overall study: Samples from collaborators originated in the United States, Italy and Spain and spanned both the acute and convalescent phases of COVID-19. Deeply sampled blood TCRbeta repertoires from subjects exposed to, actively infected with, or recovered from COVID-19 were included in the dataset. The samples were drawn from the first 160 participants of the ongoing ImmuneRACE study and from some 1,300 subjects provided by 6 global collaborators. A de-identified subject ID, COVID-19 status, age in years and sex were almost always included in the sample metadata. The material from the prospective study consisted of cDNA or gDNA derived from T cells, B-cell-depleted T cells, or PBMCs. The repertoires were released in a freely available public database meant as a resource for research on the immune response to SARS-CoV-2. HLA class I and class II types, where available, came from metadata supplied by the sample provider rather than from assay-based typing.

Concerning this clone itself: It has no known antigen specificity. One base away there is no much larger clone; base qualities are not given.

TCRbeta CDR3 regions were amplified from genomic DNA by means of the immunoSEQ Assay, a bias-controlled multiplex PCR. The paper's data handling went like this. The number of nucleated cells in each sample was estimated by amplification of reference gene primers within the assay. Sequence reads were collapsed and filtered to measure the absolute abundance of every unique TCRbeta CDR3 rearrangement. For each sample, productive Simpson clonality was calculated as the square root of Simpson's diversity index across productive rearrangements. Not all clones reach the TCRdb copy of this immuneACCESS table, which keeps in-frame sequences only. Checked studies attribute under half of the gap to unresolved V genes and leave the rest unexplained. V, J and clone size reflect that table, while D and trimming were determined from the DNA. The sample table holds approximately 360,000 clones, of which more than 80% were seen once. Over 1% of the sample lies in the top ten.

In the germline V gene, CDR1 corresponds to MGHDK and CDR2 to SYGVNS. V is cut by 8 bases and J by 4 bases, and the space between the germline ends is 12 bases. From cysteine to phenylalanine, the CDR3 is 13 amino acids long. Only the CDR3 region is kept as DNA, spanning 39 bases read in frame from base 1. Each collaborating institution followed its own protocols to collect whole blood in K2EDTA tubes. For TCRbeta analysis, collaborators shipped samples in one of three forms: frozen whole blood, isolated PBMCs, or DNA extracted from either of those sample types. What the study reported, not specific to this receptor: The amount of clinical and demographic metadata varied by source and participant and was provided uncurated.

The clonotype was recovered from a middle-aged man with acute or convalescent COVID-19. The source material was peripheral blood. The chain is encoded by TRBV25-1 joined to TRBJ1-5; a tentative D call is TRBD1 (6 bases match). The DNA sequence follows: TGTGCCAGCGGCCCACAGGGAAATCAGCCCCAGCATTTT. Its coded protein is CASGPQGNQPQHF.